In its sample, the clone carrying this TCR beta chain was seen many times. As yet, its antigen is unknown. This record belongs to a study of identical twins. The study, taken as a whole, reports: The analysis was cross-sectional rather than longitudinal within donors. For cord blood, abundant beta clonotypes had fewer insertions, unlike memory repertoires, which showed none.

A universal primer site arose from template switching, and cDNA bore unique molecular identifiers. TCRdb independently ran MiXCR on the 5' RACE reads; one entry per CDR3 protein. The sample includes some 270,000 distinct CDR3 sequences, 6.5% to 9.5% of them seen just once. Germline V gives CDR1 DFQATT, CDR2 SNEGSKA (reference sequence). This CDR3 comprises 11 residues. The germline V and J ends were trimmed by 3 bases and 6 bases, with 8 bases remaining between them. This same sample was also part of a study on yellow fever vaccine responses in identical twins.

The sequence was obtained from a woman aged 18-35 years in good health. V usage is TRBV20-1 and J usage is TRBJ1-1; D is unresolved. Sequencing used CD8+ T cells sorted from blood. The CDR3 DNA is TGCAGTGCTAGGGGGAGTTCTGAAGCTTTCTTT. Translated: CSARGSSEAFF.